The present T cell receptor (beta chain) was sequenced within a study of technical replicates of blood from several donors. Libraries were prepared by immunoSEQ multiplex PCR; TCRdb keeps only in-frame clonotypes and omits some of them. The sample lists about 81,000 clones; about 96% were seen once. V lost 4 bases and J 0 bases, leaving 9 bases between the germline ends. This CDR3 is built from 14 residues. The germline gives CDR1 LNHDA, CDR2 SQIVND (reference sequence). V gene TRBV19 combines with J gene TRBJ1-1; D unclear. This receptor was obtained from a human donor in good health. Sample: T cells isolated from PBMCs. CDR3 in DNA: TGTGCCAGTAGTAGCTACGGGATGAACACTGAAGCTTTCTTT. It specifies CASSSYGMNTEAFF.